This T cell receptor (beta chain) was observed in a study of spatial heterogeneity in lung cancer. Study-level points and caveats: Circulating ubiquitous expanded tumor TCRs were observed more frequently at resection than at follow-up.

TCRdb reprocessed the 5' RACE reads via MiXCR and lists one record per CDR3 protein. The data contain about 36,000 distinct CDR3 sequences, approximately 5.2% of them singletons. This clonotype was found many times. What it binds is not known. Time point denoted: sample taken at primary tumor resection. Without sorting, whole RNA was sequenced from tumor, nontumor lung or frozen PBMC. The cohort: about 79 early-stage, untreated non-small cell lung cancer patients. The CDR3 loop spans 12 amino acids. The germline CDR1 and CDR2 sequences are GTSNPN and SVGIG (reference sequence). V was pared by 0 bases and J by 10 bases, with 10 bases between.

The sequencing used PBMCs, collected at surgery. The chain employs TRBV30 and TRBJ2-1; no reliable D call. The TCR originated in a female donor with early-stage non-small cell lung cancer. In DNA, the CDR3 is TGTGCCTGGAGTGTATTGGCGAACGAGCAGTTCTTC. Residues: CAWSVLANEQFF.